A selection of T cell receptor beta chains follows, all from one sample in a study of T-cell reconstitution after alpha-beta-depleted transplantation in children. TCRdb itself ran the PCR reads through MiXCR, one entry per CDR3 protein. The data contain about 440,000 distinct CDR3 sequences, 43% of them singletons. The specimen was PBMCs, collected before TCRalphabeta/CD19-depleted stem cell transplant. The receptors stem from a girl aged 2-15 years with aplastic anemia, due to receive a stem cell transplant. The CDR3 runs from the conserved cysteine through the conserved F or W. A D gene is named only where the DNA matches it firmly. Size is stated for part of the rows, as once, few or many counts, or as a class when the clone is expanded.

. few TRBJ2-3 TRBV7-2 TGTGCCAGCAGCCCCGCAGGAGATACGCAGTATTTT CASSPAGDTQYF
TRBD1 . TRBJ1-1 TRBV2 TGTGCCAGCAGGGGACAGGTGGACACTGAAGCTTTCTTT CASRGQVDTEAFF
. . TRBJ2-7 TRBV20-1 TGCAGTGCTGAGCCAGGGGCAGCATACGAGCAGTACTTC CSAEPGAAYEQYF
TRBD1 . TRBJ2-7 TRBV2 TGTGCCAGCAAAAGGACAGGGCTGTACGAGCAGTACTTC CASKRTGLYEQYF
. once TRBJ2-5 TRBV7-9 TGTGCCAGCAGCTTAGCGGGAGGTCCCAACGTAAAAGAGACCCAGTACTTC CASSLAGGPNVKETQYF
. . TRBJ2-1 TRBV4-1 TGCGCCAGCAGCCGGGAGTTCGTGTCCTACAATGAGCAGTTCTTC CASSREFVSYNEQFF
. few TRBJ2-7 TRBV27 TGTGCCAGCAGTCCAGGACTATACGAGCAGTACTTC CASSPGLYEQYF
TRBD2 . TRBJ2-1 TRBV20-1 TGCAGTGCTAGAGGGGCTAGCGGCTACAATGAGCAGTTCTTC CSARGASGYNEQFF
TRBD1 few TRBJ2-1 TRBV5-1 TGCGCCAGCAGTCTGGACAGGGGCGAATACAATGAGCAGTTCTTC CASSLDRGEYNEQFF
. once TRBJ1-3 TRBV20-1 TGCAGTGCCGAGGGGGGCTCTGGAAACACCATATATTTT CSAEGGSGNTIYF
. . TRBJ1-1 TRBV20-1 TGCAGTGCTATGCCGGGACGAAGTGAAGCTTTCTTT CSAMPGRSEAFF
. . TRBJ2-1 TRBV3-1 TGTGCCAGCAGCTCGGGGGACCTGTGGAATGAGCAGTTCTTC CASSSGDLWNEQFF
. once TRBJ2-3 TRBV5-6 TGTGCCAGCAGCCTCTTAAGACACAGGAGAGCCGCAGATACGCAGTATTTT CASSLLRHRRAADTQYF
TRBD2 many TRBJ2-1 TRBV7-2 TGTGCCAGCACCCTAGCGGGATCCTACAATGAGCAGTTCTTC CASTLAGSYNEQFF
TRBD2 . TRBJ2-1 TRBV5-6 TGTGCCAGCAGGCGTACTAGCGGGGGGGCCCTCGATGAGCAGTTCTTC CASRRTSGGALDEQFF
. few TRBJ2-5 TRBV20-1 TGCAGTGCTCTAAGTTCAGGCGGGGTTCAAGAGACCCAGTACTTC CSALSSGGVQETQYF
. . TRBJ2-5 TRBV20-1 TGCAGTGGGGGGGCCGACAGGGCCCAAGAGACCCAGTACTTC CSGGADRAQETQYF
TRBD2 once TRBJ2-5 TRBV15 TGTGCCACCAGCAGAGCGGGACTATACCAAGAGACCCAGTACTTC CATSRAGLYQETQYF
TRBD2 few TRBJ2-3 TRBV6-1 TGTGCCAGCAGTGAAATCGGACTAGCGATAGATACGCAGTATTTT CASSEIGLAIDTQYF
. . TRBJ1-1 TRBV20-1 TGCAGTGCTTTGGACCGAGTCAAAGGGACTGAAGCTTTCTTT CSALDRVKGTEAFF
. . TRBJ2-1 TRBV27 TGTGCCAGCAGTCCCCGGTGGGGGTACAATGAGCAGTTCTTC CASSPRWGYNEQFF
TRBD2 few TRBJ2-7 TRBV7-2 TGTGCCAGCAGCTTATTGGTAGCGGGAGGGACCTACGAGCAGTACTTC CASSLLVAGGTYEQYF
. . TRBJ2-5 TRBV20-1 TGCAGTGCTCCCCTCGGACGGCCGTGGGAGACCCAGTACTTC CSAPLGRPWETQYF
. once TRBJ1-2 TRBV9 TGTGCCAGCAGCGTAGGGGGTCCCGGAGGCTATGGCTACACCTTC CASSVGGPGGYGYTF
. few TRBJ1-4 TRBV27 TGTGCCAGCAGTGACACCTCAATTGAAAAACTGTTTTTT CASSDTSIEKLFF
. . TRBJ1-1 TRBV5-1 TGCGCCAGCAGCTTCCCAGGGACCCCGGGCACTGAAGCTTTCTTT CASSFPGTPGTEAFF
. many TRBJ2-7 TRBV12-3/TRBV12-4 TGTGCCAGCAGTGGACTGAACTACGAGCAGTACTTC CASSGLNYEQYF
. . TRBJ1-5 TRBV2 TGTGCCAGCAGTGAACTGCCCAATCAGCCCCAGCATTTT CASSELPNQPQHF
. . TRBJ2-1 TRBV5-1 TGCGCCAGCAGCTTGACTTCTGGCCCGTCTAACAATGAGCAGTTCTTC CASSLTSGPSNNEQFF
TRBD2 many TRBJ2-2 TRBV6-5 TGTGCCAGCAGAAAGGTGGTCAGCGGGAGAACCCCCGGGGAGCTGTTTTTT CASRKVVSGRTPGELFF
TRBD2 many TRBJ2-7 TRBV7-6 TGTGCCAGCAGCTTAGAGGCTAGCGGGAGGTACGAGCAGTACTTC CASSLEASGRYEQYF
TRBD2 once TRBJ2-7 TRBV10-3 TGTGCCATCAGTGGGACTAGCGGGGCAACTACCTACGAGCAGTACTTC CAISGTSGATTYEQYF
. . TRBJ2-7 TRBV5-1 TGCGCCAGCAGCTTGGGCCCCTCCGGGGGGCAAGAGCAGTACTTC CASSLGPSGGQEQYF
. . TRBJ2-5 TRBV20-1 TGCAGTGCTAGAAACGACGCAAAAGAGACCCAGTACTTC CSARNDAKETQYF
. few TRBJ2-7 TRBV7-9 TGTGCCAGCAGCCCCGCCCTCAACGAGCAGTACTTC CASSPALNEQYF
. few TRBJ1-1 TRBV29-1 TGCAGCGTTGCCCCGAAGAGGAACACTGAAGCTTTCTTT CSVAPKRNTEAFF
. many TRBJ2-2 TRBV5-1 TGCGCCAGCAGCCACCGGACAGCCCACACCGGGGAGCTGTTTTTT CASSHRTAHTGELFF
. many TRBJ2-3 TRBV10-2 TGCGCCAGCAGTGAAACCCCTTTCACAGATACGCAGTATTTT CASSETPFTDTQYF
. many TRBJ2-1 TRBV2 TGTGCCAGCAGTGAAATCCTAGCGACCCCCTACAATGAGCAGTTCTTC CASSEILATPYNEQFF
TRBD1 . TRBJ2-7 TRBV20-1 TGCAGTGCTAGAGGGGGTGACAGGGGATTTTACGAGCAGTACTTC CSARGGDRGFYEQYF
. . TRBJ2-7 TRBV29-1 TGCAGCGTTGAGAATCCCCCCTACGAGCAGTACTTC CSVENPPYEQYF
. few TRBJ2-2 TRBV7-9 TGTGCCAGCAGCTTAAATGTGGTGACCGGGGAGCTGTTTTTT CASSLNVVTGELFF
TRBD1 . TRBJ2-4 TRBV7-2 TGTGCCAGCAGCTTAGGCGGGGCGGGACAGGGGTTAAACATTCAGTACTTC CASSLGGAGQGLNIQYF
. . TRBJ2-3 TRBV20-1 TGCAGTGCTTATAGGAGCACAGATACGCAGTATTTT CSAYRSTDTQYF
. . TRBJ1-1 TRBV20-1 TGCAGTGCAGCAGGAGGGAACACTGAAGCTTTCTTT CSAAGGNTEAFF
. . TRBJ2-7 TRBV29-1 TGCAGCGTTGAAGAGCCCCTGTACGAGCAGTACTTC CSVEEPLYEQYF
TRBD2 . TRBJ2-3 TRBV20-1 TGCAGTGCTCTTAGCGGGAAGGAGGGCACAGATACGCAGTATTTT CSALSGKEGTDTQYF
. . TRBJ2-5 TRBV5-1 TGCGCCAGCAGCTTGGTGGGACCTCAAGAGACCCAGTACTTC CASSLVGPQETQYF
TRBD2 few TRBJ2-5 TRBV20-1 TGCAGTGCTAGAGATAGAGGACTAGCGGCTACCCAGAAAGGACAAGAGACCCAGTACTTC CSARDRGLAATQKGQETQYF